The clone carrying this T cell receptor beta chain was observed a handful of times. Its cognate antigen is unknown. PCR involved 60 Vbeta and 13 Jbeta primers. Using immunoSEQ multiplex PCR, the repertoire was profiled, and TCRdb retains in-frame clones only, with some absent. The sample consists of some 85,000 clones, approximately 78% of them appearing once. The data were taken from a study of cytomegalovirus exposure and HLA in healthy donors. Findings of the study overall: There were reportedly fewer N-insertions in an Asian-associated ancestry cluster than the approximately 700-donor mean, in a later analysis. Accurate prediction of HLA-A and HLA-B alleles (for most subjects) was reportedly achieved from TCR beta sequences. The dataset shows that most TCR sequences were rare, while some public TCRs occurred in many donors.

Germline values: CDR1 MNHEY, CDR2 SMNVEV (reference sequence). Trimming took 2 bases from V and 9 from J; bases not matched to a gene: 5. CDR3 size: 14 residues. The sequence was collected from a middle-aged woman in good health and CMV-seropositive. J is TRBJ2-1 and V is TRBV27; 9 bases are shared with TRBD2. Sequenced material: PBMCs. Written as DNA, the CDR3 is TGTGCCAGCAGTTTAATACTAGCGGGCGGTGAGCAGTTCTTC. Translation gives CASSLILAGGEQFF.